This TCR beta chain was captured by sequencing in a study of cytomegalovirus exposure and HLA in healthy donors. It was with 60 Vbeta and 13 Jbeta primers that the PCR ran. The repertoire was sequenced with immunoSEQ multiplex PCR; TCRdb's copy has only in-frame clones and lacks some. The table has roughly 110,000 clones, about 83% seen once. Notes on this clone: The antigen remains unidentified.

Study-wide results and caveats: Analysis was carried out at a later point, and it linked a missense DCLRE1C variant to TCR beta V- and J-gene trimming.

Per the germline V gene, CDR1 is LNHDA and CDR2 is SQIVND (reference sequence). V lost 6 bases and J lost 0; bases outside the gene matches: 8. This CDR3 region has 16 residues. Sequencing was performed on PBMCs. The source is a female donor in good health and CMV-seronegative. The chain has TRBV19 and TRBJ1-5; TRBD1 agrees at 7 bases. This CDR3 is CASSLPQGSSNQPQHF. The CDR3 coding sequence is TGTGCCAGTAGCCTCCCACAGGGGAGTAGCAATCAGCCCCAGCATTTT. Filled out from reference TRBV19 and TRBJ1-5, the complete variable domain reads DGGITQSPKYLFRKEGQNVTLSCEQNLNHDAMYWYRQDPGQGLRLIYYSQIVNDFQKGDIAEGYSVSREKKESFPLTVTSAQKNPTAFYLCASSLPQGSSNQPQHFGDGTRLSIL.